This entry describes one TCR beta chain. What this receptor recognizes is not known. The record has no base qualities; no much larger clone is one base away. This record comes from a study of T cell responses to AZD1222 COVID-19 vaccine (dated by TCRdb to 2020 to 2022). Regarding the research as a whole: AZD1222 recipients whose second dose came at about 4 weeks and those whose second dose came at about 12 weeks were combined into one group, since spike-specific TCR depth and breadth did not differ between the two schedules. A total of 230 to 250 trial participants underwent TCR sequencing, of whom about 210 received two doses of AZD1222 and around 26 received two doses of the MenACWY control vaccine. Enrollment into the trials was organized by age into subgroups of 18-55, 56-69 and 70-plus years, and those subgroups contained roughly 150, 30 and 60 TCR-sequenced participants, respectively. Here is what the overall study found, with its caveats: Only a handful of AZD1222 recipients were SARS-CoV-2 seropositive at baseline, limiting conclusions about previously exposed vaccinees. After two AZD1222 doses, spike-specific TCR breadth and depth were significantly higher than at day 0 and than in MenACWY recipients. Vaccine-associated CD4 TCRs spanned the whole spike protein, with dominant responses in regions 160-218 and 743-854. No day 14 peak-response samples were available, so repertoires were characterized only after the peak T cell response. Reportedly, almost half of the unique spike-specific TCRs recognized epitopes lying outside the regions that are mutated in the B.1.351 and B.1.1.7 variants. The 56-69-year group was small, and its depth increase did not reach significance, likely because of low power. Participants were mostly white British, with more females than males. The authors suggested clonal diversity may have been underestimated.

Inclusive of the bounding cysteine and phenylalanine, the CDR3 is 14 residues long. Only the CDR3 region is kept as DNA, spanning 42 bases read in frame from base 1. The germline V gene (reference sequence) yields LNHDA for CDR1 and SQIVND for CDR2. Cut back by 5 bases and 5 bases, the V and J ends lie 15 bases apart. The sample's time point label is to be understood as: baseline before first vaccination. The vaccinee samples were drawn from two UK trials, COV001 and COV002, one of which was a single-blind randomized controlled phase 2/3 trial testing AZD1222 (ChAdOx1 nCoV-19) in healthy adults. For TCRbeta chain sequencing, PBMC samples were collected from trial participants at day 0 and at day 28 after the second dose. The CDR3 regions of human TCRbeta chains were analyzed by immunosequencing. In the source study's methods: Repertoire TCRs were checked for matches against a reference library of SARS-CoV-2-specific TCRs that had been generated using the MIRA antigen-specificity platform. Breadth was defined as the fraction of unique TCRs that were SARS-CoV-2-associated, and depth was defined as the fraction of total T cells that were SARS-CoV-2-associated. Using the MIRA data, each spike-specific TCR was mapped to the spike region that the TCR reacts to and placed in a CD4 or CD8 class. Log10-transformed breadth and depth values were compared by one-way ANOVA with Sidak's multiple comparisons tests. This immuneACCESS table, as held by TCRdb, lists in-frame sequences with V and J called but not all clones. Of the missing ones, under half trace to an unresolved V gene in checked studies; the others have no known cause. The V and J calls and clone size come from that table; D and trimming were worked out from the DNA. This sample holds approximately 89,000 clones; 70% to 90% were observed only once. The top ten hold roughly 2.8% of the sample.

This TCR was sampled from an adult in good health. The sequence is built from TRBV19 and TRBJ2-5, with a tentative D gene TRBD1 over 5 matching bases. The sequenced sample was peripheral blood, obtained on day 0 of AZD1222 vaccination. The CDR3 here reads CASSATGTQETQYF. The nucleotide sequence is TGTGCCAGTAGTGCAACAGGAACACAGGAGACCCAGTACTTC.